This T cell receptor (beta chain) was obtained from a study of a mutant IDH1 vaccine in newly diagnosed glioma. With 3 bases clipped from V and 4 bases from J, the junction kept 9 bases outside the gene matches. CDR3 size: 14 residues. The germline V gene encodes CDR1 GTSNPN and CDR2 SVGIG (reference sequence). General study findings and limits: A vaccine-induced immune response developed in about 93% of the patients.

Comments on this clone: Its antigen remains unknown.

The time point denotes: week 47, end of study. A 20-mer mutant IDH1 peptide at 300 ug was injected subcutaneously with topical imiquimod. The patients were given eight vaccinations, one each in weeks 1, 3, 5, 7, 11, 15, 19 and 23. Profiled with immunoSEQ multiplex PCR; TCRdb holds only in-frame clones, not every one. The top ten hold roughly 5% of the sample, which has roughly 56,000 clones, about 80% seen once. This clonotype originated in a man aged 50 or older with glioma. Sequenced material: PBMCs, taken from a glioma patient whose treatment included an IDH1 peptide vaccine. The chain is built from TRBV30 and TRBJ2-7; TRBD1 agrees at 7 bases. The CDR3 DNA is TGTGCCTGGAGGGCCGGGACAGCAGGATACGAGCAGTACTTC. Its translation: CAWRAGTAGYEQYF.